This T cell receptor beta chain was sequenced in a study of immune cell composition in non-small cell lung cancer (TCRdb year 2017). Background on the whole study: Histologic subtype, mostly lung adenocarcinoma or squamous cell carcinoma, was determined with H&E together with p63, CK5, Napsin A and TTF-1 immunohistochemistry. Adaptive Biotechnologies TCR-beta sequencing was carried out on 34 paired NSCLC tumour and non-adjacent lung specimens, as well as on roughly 28 tumour-only specimens. For supplementary cohort #1, made up of approximately 11 lung adenocarcinoma cases, paired tumour/lung TCR-beta sequencing was done and TIL populations were generated so that tumour reactivity could be assessed. Several tumour specimens that had TCR-beta data belonged to rare histological subtypes and were left out of the subtype comparisons.

CDR1 SNHLY and CDR2 FYNNEI were looked up in the germline V gene. V gives up 7 bases and J gives up 5 bases, and the segment between their germline ends measures 14 bases. Inclusive of the bounding cysteine and phenylalanine, the CDR3 is 13 residues long. Just the 39-base CDR3 DNA is kept, in frame starting at base 1. About this clone: The specificity of this receptor is unknown. No per-base quality is available; no much larger clone lies one base away.

Non-adjacent lung tissue from the same patient, taken as far from the tumour as possible and at least 3 cm away, was used for the normal lung samples. From frozen aliquots of unsorted single-cell suspensions, genomic DNA was isolated using the QIAamp DNA kit. Tissues arrived within 2 hours after resection and were immediately processed into single-cell suspensions. Tissue was broken up mechanically, digested enzymatically with DNase I, collagenase I and hyaluronidase for roughly 30 minutes at 37 degrees C, and then filtered and RBC-lysed. The full study reports these points: Smoking pack-years did not significantly correlate with tumour TCR-beta clonality. The reactivity cohort included only ten to eleven cases, and whether tumour-reactive clones share sequences with the dominant in vivo tumour-associated clones was not shown. Across under 12 adenocarcinoma cases, the maximal tumour-associated clone frequency showed a strong correlation with TIL tumour reactivity, but overall clonality showed no such correlation. Tumour-associated clones >0.5% were found in nearly half of NSCLC cases, namely in around 33% of adenocarcinomas versus about 77% of squamous carcinomas.

TCR-beta CDR3 regions were amplified from genomic DNA by a two-step multiplex PCR, with the second step adding Illumina-compatible adaptors. TCR-beta immunosequencing was carried out on an Illumina platform through the commercial immunoSEQ service. Per the authors' processing: Repertoires were described by productive clonality and by Top 10 Clones, which is the percentage of T-cell templates coming from the ten most frequent sequences. Productive clonality had a range of 0 to 1, where 1 means a monoclonal population. Using log10 scatter plots, tumour-associated clones were identified as sequences that made up at least 0.1% of tumour T-cell templates yet were absent from the matched non-adjacent lung. Analyses were done in GraphPad Prism7 and R, with Student's t-tests for two-group comparisons, ANOVA for stages, and linear regression for relationships. TCRdb carries this immuneACCESS record with in-frame sequences only. Its versions omit some clonotypes, under half of them owing to an unresolved V gene in the studies checked, with the rest unexplained. Clonal size and the V and J genes are those of that table, whereas D and trimming came from the DNA. For this sample there are 8,500 to 9,500 clones; 70% to 80% appear just once. The top ten hold around 13% of the sample.

The V and J segments used are TRBV2 and TRBJ1-2, with TRBD1 perhaps the D gene, on 5 matching bases. Material for sequencing was non-adjacent lung tissue. This receptor was obtained from a human donor with non-small cell lung cancer. CDR3 reads: CASIVRGGYGYTF. The nucleotide sequence is given as TGTGCCAGCATCGTGCGGGGGGGGTATGGCTACACCTTC.